This T cell receptor (beta chain) was sequenced for a study of OX40 agonist ivuxolimab in advanced cancers. Study-level points and caveats: CD8+ T cells averaged more expanded clones than CD4+. Researchers did not establish what antigens the expanded peripheral T cells target. There was clonal expansion of CD4+ and CD8+ blood T cells by week 6 at 0.1 to 3.0 mg/kg.

Details on this clone: The antigen is undetermined.

Exclusion applied to patients with autoimmune disease history or systemic immunosuppression. The CDR3 runs to 15 residues. Germline CDR1 SGHAT, CDR2 FQNNGV. V gave up 6 bases and J gave up 3 bases, with 16 bases separating them. Repertoires were generated with immunoSEQ multiplex PCR, while TCRdb's copy carries only in-frame clones and drops some. Of around 45,000 clones listed, roughly 90% are singletons. Sequenced here: CD4+ or CD8+ T cells sorted from blood, sampled in a trial of the OX40 agonist ivuxolimab. The V and J genes are TRBV11-2 and TRBJ2-3; the D gene is possibly TRBD2 (5 bases). The origin of this receptor is an adult with an advanced solid tumor such as melanoma, head and neck, liver or kidney cancer. The CDR3 loop reads CASSLMITGTDTQYF. CDR3 nucleotides: TGTGCCAGCAGTTTAATGATTACGGGAACAGATACGCAGTATTTT.